This TCR beta chain was recovered during a study of T cell responses to AZD1222 COVID-19 vaccine. Assay used: immunoSEQ multiplex PCR; TCRdb lists only in-frame clones, some missing. The table has 150,000 or so clones, around 90% seen once. This clone was seen once. The CDR3 has 13 amino acids. Germline CDR1 reads SNHLY; CDR2 reads FYNNEI. The V and J ends lost 2 bases and 1 base respectively, with 6 bases between them. The sample was peripheral blood, taken on day 0 of AZD1222 vaccination. This chain joins TRBV2 and TRBJ2-7, with TRBD2 as a possible D gene (6 bases). The receptor was isolated from an adult in good health. CDR3 amino acids: CASSERGSYEQYF. Here the CDR3 DNA reads TGTGCCAGCAGTGAACGGGGGTCCTACGAGCAGTACTTC.